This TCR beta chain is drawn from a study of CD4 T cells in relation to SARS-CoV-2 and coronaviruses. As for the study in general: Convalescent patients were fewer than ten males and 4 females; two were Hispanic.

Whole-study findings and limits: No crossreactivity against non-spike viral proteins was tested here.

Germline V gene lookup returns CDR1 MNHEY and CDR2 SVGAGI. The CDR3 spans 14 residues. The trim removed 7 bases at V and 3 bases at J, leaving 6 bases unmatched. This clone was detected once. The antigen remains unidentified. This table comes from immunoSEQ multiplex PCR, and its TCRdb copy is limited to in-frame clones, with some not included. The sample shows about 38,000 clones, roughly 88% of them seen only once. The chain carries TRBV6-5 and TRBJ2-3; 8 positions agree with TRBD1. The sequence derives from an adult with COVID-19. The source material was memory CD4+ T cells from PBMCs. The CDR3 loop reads CASKWTGRTDTQYF. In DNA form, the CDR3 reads TGTGCCAGCAAATGGACAGGGCGGACAGATACGCAGTATTTT.